This TCR beta chain comes out of a study of blood T cell repertoires in COVID-19. Turning to the study itself: The samples span acute and convalescent COVID-19 from the United States, Italy and Spain. T cells, B-cell-depleted T cells, or PBMCs provided the cDNA or gDNA that served as material.

V dropped 5 bases and J dropped 1 base, with 11 bases sitting between them. The V gene's germline CDR1 is MNHEY and CDR2 SVGAGI. The CDR3 consists of 15 residues. Only in-frame clones appear in the TCRdb table, and some are missing; sequencing was by immunoSEQ multiplex PCR. This table holds fewer than 200,000 clones, about nine tenths found once. The chain is built from TRBV6-5 and TRBJ2-2, with unresolved D. The origin of this receptor is a man aged 18 to 30 who had recovered from COVID-19. Sequenced: peripheral blood. CDR3 in DNA: TGTGCCAGCAGTCGGCCAAGACTGAACACCGGGGAGCTGTTTTTT. This sequence encodes CASSRPRLNTGELFF.